Listed below are T cell receptor beta chains from one sample, sequenced in a study of OX40 agonist ivuxolimab in advanced cancers. Profiled with immunoSEQ multiplex PCR; TCRdb holds only in-frame clones, not every one. The sample has fewer than 90,000 clones, more than 75% seen once. The sequencing here drew on CD4+ or CD8+ T cells sorted from blood, taken in a trial of the OX40 agonist ivuxolimab. These receptors were taken from an adult with an advanced solid tumor such as melanoma, head and neck, liver or kidney cancer. CDR3s include the opening cysteine and the closing phenylalanine or tryptophan. The D gene is left open where the match is weak. Expanded clones get a size class; other rows say once, few or many, or leave the size out.

J,D,size,V,CDR3,DNA
TRBJ2-5,-,-,TRBV5-1,CASSPRTGVGETQYF,TGCGCCAGCAGCCCACGGACCGGAGTTGGAGAGACCCAGTACTTC
TRBJ2-2,TRBD1,-,TRBV9,CASSAGPGQGPRRASGELFF,TGTGCCAGCAGCGCCGGCCCCGGACAGGGTCCCCGAAGAGCCTCCGGGGAGCTGTTTTTT
TRBJ2-2,TRBD2,-,TRBV6-1,CASSEVGTSAPEDTGELFF,TGTGCCAGCAGTGAAGTGGGGACTAGCGCCCCCGAGGACACCGGGGAGCTGTTTTTT
TRBJ2-1,TRBD1,-,TRBV6-1,CASSDSQGASYNEQFF,TGTGCCAGCAGTGATTCCCAGGGGGCTTCCTACAATGAGCAGTTCTTC
TRBJ1-4,TRBD1,-,TRBV15,CATSRVGQGEEKLFF,TGTGCCACCAGCAGAGTTGGACAGGGCGAGGAAAAACTGTTTTTT
TRBJ2-3,-,-,TRBV19,CASSSSDLDLGDTQYF,TGTGCCAGTAGTTCCTCAGACTTGGACCTCGGGGATACGCAGTATTTT
TRBJ2-7,-,-,TRBV11-2,CASSLTGSSYEQYF,TGTGCCAGCAGCTTAACAGGTTCTTCCTACGAGCAGTACTTC
TRBJ1-6,TRBD1,-,TRBV6-4,CASSGTGHNSPLHF,TGTGCCAGCAGTGGGACAGGGCATAATTCACCCCTCCACTTT
TRBJ1-2,TRBD1,-,TRBV25-1,CASSALTDRGQGYTF,TGTGCCAGCAGTGCACTTACCGACAGGGGGCAAGGCTACACCTTC
TRBJ2-7,-,-,TRBV4-3,CASSQVSGQGSEQYF,TGCGCCAGCAGCCAAGTCTCGGGGCAGGGTTCCGAGCAGTACTTC
TRBJ2-4,TRBD2,-,TRBV5-5,CASRKEEVGGNIQYF,TGTGCCAGCAGAAAAGAGGAAGTGGGAGGGAACATTCAGTACTTC
TRBJ2-7,-,few,TRBV29-1,CSVEVGAGEQYF,TGCAGCGTTGAAGTGGGTGCTGGAGAGCAGTACTTC
TRBJ1-1,-,few,TRBV6-5,CASSYGSDTEAFF,TGTGCCAGCAGTTACGGTTCTGACACTGAAGCTTTCTTT
TRBJ2-7,-,few,TRBV7-9,CASSLDQGQLGQYF,TGTGCCAGCAGCTTAGATCAGGGACAATTAGGGCAGTACTTC
TRBJ1-3,-,-,TRBV28,CASSLPERGNTIYF,TGTGCCAGCAGTTTACCCGAGAGGGGAAACACCATATATTTT
TRBJ2-3,TRBD2,-,TRBV6-5,CASRGSGGAEKQYF,TGTGCCAGTCGCGGGAGCGGGGGGGCCGAGAAGCAGTATTTT
TRBJ2-2,-,-,TRBV19,CASKSRTGELFF,TGTGCCAGTAAATCCAGGACCGGGGAGCTGTTTTTT
TRBJ2-2,TRBD2,-,TRBV4-2,CASSQGALAGSTGELFF,TGTGCCAGCAGCCAAGGCGCACTAGCGGGAAGTACCGGGGAGCTGTTTTTT
TRBJ1-6,-,-,TRBV28,CASIPGGVDNSPLHF,TGTGCCAGTATCCCGGGTGGAGTCGATAATTCACCCCTCCACTTT
TRBJ1-5,-,-,TRBV9,CASSVDPHQPQHF,TGTGCCAGCAGCGTCGACCCTCATCAGCCCCAGCATTTT
TRBJ1-1,TRBD1,-,TRBV7-9,CASSFGRGVLNTEAFF,TGTGCCAGCAGCTTTGGCAGGGGGGTCTTGAACACTGAAGCTTTCTTT
TRBJ1-1,-,once,TRBV29-1,CSVGDRNGPAFF,TGCAGCGTTGGGGATCGGAATGGGCCCGCTTTCTTT
TRBJ2-2,TRBD2,once,TRBV5-1,CASSLAGGPSSGELFF,TGCGCCAGCAGTTTAGCGGGAGGGCCTTCATCCGGGGAGCTGTTTTTT
TRBJ2-7,TRBD2,-,TRBV30,CAWRFLAGAHYEQYF,TGTGCCTGGAGGTTCCTAGCGGGAGCCCACTACGAGCAGTACTTC
TRBJ2-7,TRBD1,-,TRBV28,CASSLEDRGLGEQYF,TGTGCCAGCAGTTTAGAGGACAGGGGGCTTGGAGAGCAGTACTTC
TRBJ1-1,-,-,TRBV28,CASSLSPGSGTEAFF,TGTGCCAGCAGTCTATCTCCAGGTTCGGGCACTGAAGCTTTCTTT
TRBJ2-5,-,once,TRBV7-9,CASSQGGGQQETQYF,TGTGCCAGCAGCCAAGGGGGGGGGCAGCAAGAGACCCAGTACTTC
TRBJ2-3,TRBD2,-,TRBV5-4,CASSTILAGNQYF,TGTGCCAGCAGCACCATACTAGCGGGCAATCAGTATTTT
TRBJ2-1,TRBD2,-,TRBV7-2,CASSLAVAGGVYEQFF,TGTGCCAGCAGCTTAGCCGTAGCGGGGGGGGTCTATGAGCAGTTCTTC
TRBJ2-2,-,-,TRBV2,CASRETGELFF,TGTGCCAGTAGAGAGACCGGGGAGCTGTTTTTT
TRBJ2-5,TRBD2,-,TRBV2,CASSVERGGQETQYF,TGTGCCAGCAGTGTTGAGCGGGGGGGGCAAGAGACCCAGTACTTC
TRBJ2-7,TRBD2,-,TRBV27,CASTQGLAAYEQYF,TGTGCCAGCACCCAGGGACTAGCAGCCTACGAGCAGTACTTC
TRBJ2-7,-,-,TRBV28,CASKRGGTYEQYF,TGTGCCAGCAAACGAGGCGGAACCTACGAGCAGTACTTC
TRBJ2-5,-,few,TRBV5-4,CASSLAGGGALGTQYF,TGTGCCAGCAGCTTGGCGGGTGGGGGGGCCTTAGGGACCCAGTACTTC
TRBJ2-7,-,-,TRBV28,CASFSTGTYEQYF,TGTGCCAGCTTCTCGACAGGAACCTACGAGCAGTACTTC
TRBJ2-1,TRBD2,-,TRBV7-9,CASSLMVSSGRVGQFF,TGTGCCAGCAGCTTAATGGTATCCAGCGGGAGGGTCGGGCAGTTCTTC
TRBJ1-1,-,-,TRBV5-1,CASSEGTANTEAFF,TGCGCCAGCAGCGAGGGCACGGCGAACACTGAAGCTTTCTTT
TRBJ1-6,TRBD1,-,TRBV18,CASSEAYRGRIDSPLHF,TGTGCCAGCTCAGAAGCCTACAGGGGGAGAATTGATTCACCCCTCCACTTT